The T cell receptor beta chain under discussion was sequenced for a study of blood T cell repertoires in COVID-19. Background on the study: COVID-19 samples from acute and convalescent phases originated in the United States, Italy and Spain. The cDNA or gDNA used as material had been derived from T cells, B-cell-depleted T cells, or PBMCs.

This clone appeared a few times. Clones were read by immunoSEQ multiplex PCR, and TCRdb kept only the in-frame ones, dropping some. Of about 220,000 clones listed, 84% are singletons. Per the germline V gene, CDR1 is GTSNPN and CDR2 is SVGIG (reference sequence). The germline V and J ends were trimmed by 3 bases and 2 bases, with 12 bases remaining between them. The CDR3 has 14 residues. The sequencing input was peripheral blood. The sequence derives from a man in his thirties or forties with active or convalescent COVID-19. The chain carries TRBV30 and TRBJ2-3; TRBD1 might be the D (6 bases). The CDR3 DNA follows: TGTGCCTGGAGGGTGACAGGCTACACAGATACGCAGTATTTT. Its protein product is CAWRVTGYTDTQYF. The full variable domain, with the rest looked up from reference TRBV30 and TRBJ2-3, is SQTIHQWPATLVQPVGSPLSLECTVEGTSNPNLYWYRQAAGRGLQLLFYSVGIGQISSEVPQNLSASRPQDRQFILSSKKLLLSDSGFYLCAWRVTGYTDTQYFGPGTRLTVL.